The 24 T cell receptor beta chains below were found in one sample sequenced in a study of OX40 agonist ivuxolimab in advanced cancers. Using immunoSEQ multiplex PCR, the repertoire was profiled, and TCRdb retains in-frame clones only, with some absent. The data contain approximately 71,000 clones, 84% of them singletons. The material sequenced was CD4+ or CD8+ T cells sorted from blood, taken in a trial of the OX40 agonist ivuxolimab. The source of these receptors is an adult with an advanced solid tumor such as melanoma, head and neck, liver or kidney cancer.

The chain links TRBV7-2 to TRBJ1-4; no firm D call. V lost 5 bases and J lost 3, with 10 bases in between. This CDR3 region has 14 residues. From germline, CDR1 is SGHTA and CDR2 FQGNSA. The CDR3 bases are TGTGCCAGCAGCCCCGTGGGGTCTAATGAAAAACTGTTTTTT. Translating it yields CASSPVGSNEKLFF.

V is TRBV7-2 and J is TRBJ1-5, with a tentative D call TRBD1 (5 bases). CDR1 is SGHTA and CDR2 is FQGNSA in the germline V gene. This CDR3 has 14 amino acids. The V end was cut by 2 bases, the J end by 6 bases, with 11 bases between. For the CDR3, the DNA is TGTGCCAGCAGCTTACTACAGGACGGTCAGCCCCAGCATTTT. It yields the protein CASSLLQDGQPQHF.

The V gene is TRBV7-2, the J gene TRBJ1-6, with D perhaps matching TRBD1 (6 bases). This CDR3 has 18 amino acids. Germline V gives CDR1 SGHTA, CDR2 FQGNSA. Between the trimmed V and J ends, which lost 5 bases and 8 bases, there was a span of 25 bases. CDR3 nucleotide sequence: TGTGCCAGCAGCCAAATTCCCTCTTTTGGGGGCGTGTATTCACCCCTCCACTTT. It translates to CASSQIPSFGGVYSPLHF.

The chain employs TRBV6-4 and TRBJ2-2; D is ambiguous. CDR1 and CDR2 (germline): MRHNA, SNTAGT. The V gene lost 5 bases and the J gene lost 4 bases, with 8 bases spanning the gap. CDR3 length equals 13 residues. CDR3 amino acids: CASSTHGTGELFF. The DNA of the CDR3 is TGTGCCAGCAGTACACACGGCACCGGGGAGCTGTTTTTT.

CDR3 sequence: CASSALGTGRNEQFF. CDR3 sequence (DNA): TGTGCCAGCAGCGCCCTCGGGACAGGGCGGAATGAGCAGTTCTTC. The chain links TRBV9 to TRBJ2-1; 9 nucleotides align to TRBD1. Germline CDR1 SGDLS, CDR2 YYNGEE. The CDR3 has 15 residues. The ends lost 3 bases at V and 7 bases at J; junction bases unmatched: 8.

The V and J genes are TRBV7-2 and TRBJ2-1, with TRBD2 matching 10 bases. Germline loops: CDR1 SGHTA, CDR2 FQGNSA. The junction had 9 bases not matched to a gene; V was cut back by 4 bases and J by 15 bases. This CDR3 region has 13 residues. The CDR3, as DNA: TGTGCCAGCAGCTCACTGGGGACTAGCGATCCGTTCTTC. Translated: CASSSLGTSDPFF. Full variable domain (outside the CDR3, taken from reference TRBV7-2 and TRBJ2-1): GAGVSQSPSNKVTEKGKDVELRCDPISGHTALYWYRQSLGQGLEFLIYFQGNSAPDKSGLPSDRFSAERTGGSVSTLTIQRTQQEDSAVYLCASSSLGTSDPFFGPGTRLTVL.

The gene calls are TRBV11-2 and TRBJ2-5, with 8 nucleotides matching TRBD1. Germline V gene data show CDR1 as SGHAT and CDR2 as FQNNGV. The V segment lost 3 bases and the J segment 5 bases; nucleotides outside the gene matches: 5. This CDR3 has 14 amino acids. The CDR3 coding sequence is TGTGCCAGCAGCTTCTCAGGGGGCACGGAGACCCAGTACTTC. This translates into CASSFSGGTETQYF.

The chain combines TRBV10-1 with TRBJ2-3; D ambiguous. The CDR3 has 12 amino acids. Trimming pared 4 bases from V and 2 bases from J, leaving 4 bases between. Germline V gene data show CDR1 as WNHNN and CDR2 as SYGVQD (reference sequence). CDR3 loop: CASSGSTDTQYF. In nucleotides, the CDR3 is TGCGCCAGCAGTGGATCCACAGATACGCAGTATTTT.

CDR3 sequence reads: CASSLELSGSSYF. The CDR3 region has the DNA TGTGCCAGCAGCTTAGAACTTTCAGGGAGTAGTTACTTC. The J gene is TRBJ2-7, the V gene TRBV7-8; D is perhaps TRBD1 or TRBD2 (5 bases each). The CDR3 runs 13 residues. Trimming took off 1 base at V and 13 bases at J, with 17 bases between the two ends. Germline V lookup: CDR1 SGHVS, CDR2 FQNEAQ.

V and J are TRBV5-1 and TRBJ2-7; D uncertain. Trimming left V 0 bases short and J 2 bases short, with 6 bases between. Germline V gene data show CDR1 as SGHRS and CDR2 as YFSETQ. The CDR3 extends over 13 amino acids. As DNA, the CDR3 is TGCGCCAGCAGCTTGGGGGGAACCTACGAGCAGTACTTC. Protein product: CASSLGGTYEQYF.

This chain joins TRBV7-6 and TRBJ1-3; TRBD1 matches 11 bases. The CDR3 contains 15 residues. Trimming removed 5 bases from V and 8 bases from J; junction bases left unmatched: 8. Germline V CDR1 and CDR2: SGHVS, FNYEAQ. The CDR3 here is CASSRTGQGADTIYF. The CDR3 DNA is TGTGCCAGCAGCCGAACCGGACAGGGGGCTGACACCATATATTTT.

The table lists this clone with a count of one. The genes are TRBV7-3 and TRBJ2-3, with D perhaps TRBD2 (5 bases). The CDR3 contains 15 residues. Germline CDR1 reads SGHTA; CDR2 reads FQGTGA. V was cut by 5 bases and J by 0 bases, with 12 bases left in between. The CDR3 here is CASSRGGVSTDTQYF. In DNA, the CDR3 is TGTGCCAGCAGCCGGGGTGGCGTTAGCACAGATACGCAGTATTTT.

The chain is built from TRBV7-8 and TRBJ2-1; D gene uncertain. The CDR3 is made up of 14 amino acids. The germline CDR1 and CDR2 sequences are SGHVS and FQNEAQ. Trimming took off 3 bases at V and 0 bases at J, with 6 bases between the two ends. The CDR3 coding sequence is TGTGCCAGCAGCTTTAGAAACTCCTACAATGAGCAGTTCTTC. It translates to CASSFRNSYNEQFF.

V usage is TRBV6-6 and J usage is TRBJ1-1; TRBD1 is a possible D gene (6 bases). V was cut by 10 bases and J by 3 bases, with 18 bases left in between. This CDR3 spans 14 amino acids. Germline values: CDR1 MNHNY, CDR2 SVGAGI (reference sequence). This chain's CDR3 is CAIKSGGQDTEAFF. The CDR3 DNA is TGTGCCATCAAAAGCGGGGGCCAAGACACTGAAGCTTTCTTT.

The chain combines TRBV5-1 with TRBJ2-7; 7 bases map to TRBD1. The CDR3 loop spans 14 amino acids. V was clipped by 0 bases and J by 3 bases; unmatched bases: 3. The germline V gene encodes CDR1 SGHRS and CDR2 YFSETQ. CDR3 bases: TGCGCCAGCAGCTTGGGACAGGGTAGCTACGAGCAGTACTTC. Translation: CASSLGQGSYEQYF.

This chain joins TRBV9 and TRBJ2-1; either TRBD1 or TRBD2 may supply D (5 bases each). With 4 bases removed from V and 10 bases from J, the gap between germline ends came to 15 bases. The CDR3 is 13 residues long. Looked up from germline, CDR1 is SGDLS and CDR2 is YYNGEE. The CDR3 protein is CASSPSIRGEQFF. DNA of the CDR3: TGTGCCAGCAGCCCCAGCATCCGGGGCGAGCAGTTCTTC. Together with reference TRBV9 and TRBJ2-1, the CDR3 gives the full variable domain: DSGVTQTPKHLITATGQRVTLRCSPRSGDLSVYWYQQSLDQGLQFLIQYYNGEERAKGNILERFSAQQFPDLHSELNLSSLELGDSALYFCASSPSIRGEQFFGPGTRLTVL.

The rearrangement links TRBV27 to TRBJ2-7; 7 nucleotides agree with TRBD1. Germline CDR1 MNHEY, CDR2 SMNVEV (reference sequence). V shed 6 bases, J shed 5 bases, and the junction held 10 bases outside the gene matches. CDR3 size: 14 residues. The CDR3, as DNA: TGTGCCAGCAGCCGGAGACAGGGTAACCACGAGCAGTACTTC. Its protein is CASSRRQGNHEQYF.

The rearrangement joins TRBV20-1 to TRBJ2-5; D is undetermined. The V end was cut by 7 bases, the J end by 3 bases, with 9 bases between. Germline values: CDR1 DFQATT, CDR2 SNEGSKA (reference sequence). The CDR3 has 11 residues. The CDR3 DNA reads as TGCAGTGGACAATTAGAAGAGACCCAGTACTTC. This encodes CSGQLEETQYF.

This clone was counted a single time. The chain uses TRBV5-4 and TRBJ1-1, with 7 bases aligning to TRBD1. The length of the CDR3 is 14 residues. CDR1 and CDR2 from the germline V gene are SGHNT and YYREEE (reference sequence). The V segment lost 2 bases and the J segment 4 bases; nucleotides outside the gene matches: 5. CDR3 sequence: CASSLGGGSTEAFF. CDR3 DNA: TGTGCCAGCAGCTTAGGGGGCGGGAGCACTGAAGCTTTCTTT.

V and J are TRBV6-1 and TRBJ2-6, with TRBD2 as a possible D gene (5 bases). The germline V and J ends were trimmed by 3 bases and 2 bases, with 5 bases remaining between them. The CDR3 covers 14 residues. Germline lookup yields CDR1 MNHNS and CDR2 SASEGT. The CDR3 here is CASSDGAGANVLTF. The CDR3, as DNA: TGTGCCAGCAGTGACGGGGCTGGGGCCAACGTCCTGACTTTC.

The chain employs TRBV7-2 and TRBJ1-6; 8 bases agree with TRBD1. The germline V gene encodes CDR1 SGHTA and CDR2 FQGNSA. This CDR3 contains 16 residues. Trimming at V came to 1 base and at J to 7 bases, leaving 6 bases not matched to a gene. The chain's CDR3 is CASSLVRWTGNSPLHF. CDR3 bases: TGTGCCAGCAGCTTAGTGCGTTGGACAGGGAATTCACCCCTCCACTTT. Full variable domain (outside the CDR3, taken from reference TRBV7-2 and TRBJ1-6): GAGVSQSPSNKVTEKGKDVELRCDPISGHTALYWYRQSLGQGLEFLIYFQGNSAPDKSGLPSDRFSAERTGGSVSTLTIQRTQQEDSAVYLCASSLVRWTGNSPLHFGNGTRLTVT.

The J gene is TRBJ1-1, the V gene TRBV7-2, with D perhaps matching TRBD1 (5 bases). This CDR3 spans 15 amino acids. The germline V and J ends were trimmed by 5 bases and 1 base, with 14 bases remaining between them. The germline gives CDR1 SGHTA, CDR2 FQGNSA. CDR3 bases: TGTGCCAGCAGCCCCATCAGGGTAAAGAACACTGAAGCTTTCTTT. Translation gives CASSPIRVKNTEAFF. Filled out from reference TRBV7-2 and TRBJ1-1, the complete variable domain reads GAGVSQSPSNKVTEKGKDVELRCDPISGHTALYWYRQSLGQGLEFLIYFQGNSAPDKSGLPSDRFSAERTGGSVSTLTIQRTQQEDSAVYLCASSPIRVKNTEAFFGQGTRLTVV.

This clone was counted a single time. This sequence joins TRBV19 and TRBJ1-3, with a weak D call TRBD1 (5 bases). CDR3 length equals 17 residues. Trimming took 3 bases from V and 0 from J, leaving 15 bases between them. The germline gives CDR1 LNHDA, CDR2 SQIVND (reference sequence). Written as DNA, the CDR3 is TGTGCCAGTAGTATGACTCCGAGGGGCGGCTCTGGAAACACCATATATTTT. Amino acid sequence: CASSMTPRGGSGNTIYF.

The chain carries TRBV30 and TRBJ1-1, with a weak D call TRBD1 (6 bases). V lost 7 bases and J 1 base, leaving 16 bases between the germline ends. Germline CDR1 and CDR2: GTSNPN and SVGIG (reference sequence). The CDR3 is 14 residues long. CDR3 nucleotides: TGTGCCTCCGACGGGGGGCTGGGGAACACTGAAGCTTTCTTT. Protein sequence: CASDGGLGNTEAFF. Together with reference TRBV30 and TRBJ1-1, the CDR3 gives the full variable domain: SQTIHQWPATLVQPVGSPLSLECTVEGTSNPNLYWYRQAAGRGLQLLFYSVGIGQISSEVPQNLSASRPQDRQFILSSKKLLLSDSGFYLCASDGGLGNTEAFFGQGTRLTVV.